This T cell receptor (beta chain) was recorded in a study of regulatory T cells in long-lasting Graves disease. Time point: persistent/refractory GD, antithyroid drugs over 5 years with positive TRAb. RNA isolated from PBMCs was used to make the TCR library. Building of the TCR beta libraries involved iRepertoire HTBI primers and Arm-PCR of CDR3 regions. TCRdb redid the calling of the multiplex PCR reads with MiXCR, one entry per CDR3 protein. The table includes 300,000 to 500,000 distinct CDR3 sequences, around 20% detected once. This TCR derives from a female donor with Graves disease. Source: peripheral blood mononuclear cells (PBMCs), taken when the disease was refractory, from a patient treated with antithyroid drugs.

CDR3 region: CASSPPVLINTEAFF. The CDR3 bases are TGTGCCAGCAGCCCCCCCGTTTTAATTAACACTGAAGCTTTCTTT. The genes are TRBV9 and TRBJ1-1, with D unclear. V lost 4 bases and J 2 bases, leaving 15 bases between the germline ends. The germline V gene has CDR1 SGDLS and CDR2 YYNGEE. The CDR3 length is 15 residues.